These 20 T cell receptor beta chains were sequenced from one sample in a study of blood T cell repertoires in COVID-19. The data were produced by immunoSEQ multiplex PCR, yet TCRdb's version contains in-frame clones alone and is incomplete. The sample has hundreds of thousands of clones, 70% to 85% seen once. The sample was peripheral blood. Receptors were obtained from a man older than 75 with acute or convalescent COVID-19.

This clone was picked up one time. The chain has TRBV9 and TRBJ2-6; D unclear. Trimming pared 0 bases from V and 1 base from J, leaving 8 bases between. Per germline, CDR1 SGDLS and CDR2 YYNGEE. This CDR3 region has 16 residues. CDR3 in amino acids: CASSVGHRSGANVLTF. CDR3 coding DNA: TGTGCCAGCAGCGTAGGACACCGTTCTGGGGCCAACGTCCTGACTTTC.

This clone appeared a single time. V is TRBV5-8 and J is TRBJ2-1; 13 bases fit TRBD2. Germline trimming cut 4 bases from V and 0 bases from J; bases unmatched to any gene: 4. This CDR3 is built from 17 residues. Germline CDR1 and CDR2: SGHTS and YDEGEE. The CDR3 DNA sequence: TGTGCCAGCAGCCCGGGACTAGCGGGGAGCTCCTACAATGAGCAGTTCTTC. Its protein is CASSPGLAGSSYNEQFF. The full variable domain, with the rest looked up from reference TRBV5-8 and TRBJ2-1, is EAGVTQSPTHLIKTRGQQATLRCSPISGHTSVYWYQQALGLGLQFLLWYDEGEERNRGNFPPRFSGRQFPNYSSELNVNALELEDSALYLCASSPGLAGSSYNEQFFGPGTRLTVL.

This clone was observed many times. This chain joins TRBV11-2 and TRBJ2-1, with 12 nucleotides matching TRBD2. Looked up from germline, CDR1 is SGHAT and CDR2 is FQNNGV. V shed 6 bases, J shed 6 bases, and the junction held 15 bases outside the gene matches. The CDR3 totals 18 residues. This CDR3 reads CASSPIRASGGAINEQFF. The CDR3 DNA reads as TGTGCCAGCAGTCCCATCCGGGCTAGCGGGGGGGCTATCAATGAGCAGTTCTTC. The variable domain in full, completed from reference TRBV11-2 and TRBJ2-1, reads EAGVAQSPRYKIIEKRQSVAFWCNPISGHATLYWYQQILGQGPKLLIQFQNNGVVDDSQLPKDRFSAERLKGVDSTLKIQPAKLEDSAVYLCASSPIRASGGAINEQFFGPGTRLTVL.

The J gene is TRBJ2-2, the V gene TRBV24-1; 7 nucleotides agree with TRBD1. The CDR3 sequence is 16 residues long. J was trimmed by 3 bases and V by 3 bases; bases with no gene match: 6. The germline V gene has CDR1 KGHDR and CDR2 SFDVKD. As DNA, the CDR3 is TGTGCCACCAGTGATCATAGGGGGCTGGACACCGGGGAGCTGTTTTTT. Its protein is CATSDHRGLDTGELFF.

Only one count was recorded for this clone. The chain's CDR3 is CASSLSSGTGPAFF. The CDR3 DNA reads as TGCGCCAGCAGCTTGTCGTCCGGGACAGGGCCAGCTTTCTTT. This chain connects TRBV5-1 to TRBJ1-1; 9 nucleotides agree with TRBD1. Germline V gene lookup returns CDR1 SGHRS and CDR2 YFSETQ. V lost 1 base, J lost 10 bases, and 8 bases stayed unmatched. This CDR3 spans 14 amino acids. The whole variable domain, filled in from reference TRBV5-1 and TRBJ1-1, reads KAGVTQTPRYLIKTRGQQVTLSCSPISGHRSVSWYQQTPGQGLQFLFEYFSETQRNKGNFPGRFSGRQFSNSRSEMNVSTLELGDSALYLCASSLSSGTGPAFFGQGTRLTVV.

This chain links TRBV9 with TRBJ2-1, with 7 bases identical to TRBD2. With V trimmed by 2 bases and J by 3 bases, 5 bases remained unmatched. The CDR3 loop spans 15 amino acids. CDR1 SGDLS and CDR2 YYNGEE come from the germline V gene. The chain's CDR3 is CASSVRLADYNEQFF. Here the CDR3 DNA reads TGTGCCAGCAGCGTGCGGCTAGCGGACTACAATGAGCAGTTCTTC.

The V and J genes are TRBV24-1 and TRBJ2-1, with D possibly being TRBD2 (5 bases). The CDR3 length is 18 residues. Trimming removed 5 bases at V and 0 bases at J, with 19 bases between. Germline V CDR1 and CDR2: KGHDR, SFDVKD. The CDR3 spells CATSALGDLPGSYNEQFF. The CDR3 bases are TGTGCCACCAGTGCACTAGGAGATCTACCCGGCTCCTACAATGAGCAGTTCTTC.

The chain links TRBV11-2 to TRBJ2-5, with D possibly matching TRBD1 (5 bases). Germline V gene lookup returns CDR1 SGHAT and CDR2 FQNNGV. The CDR3 sequence is 16 residues long. V lost 5 bases to trimming and J lost 0 bases, with 16 bases between them. The CDR3 sequence: CASSQEQTGYQETQYF. CDR3 nucleotides: TGTGCCAGCAGCCAGGAACAAACAGGCTACCAAGAGACCCAGTACTTC.

The gene calls are TRBV12-3 or TRBV12-4 and TRBJ2-1; D gene unclear. Trimming pared 4 bases from V and 6 bases from J, leaving 7 bases between. The CDR3 contains 12 residues. This CDR3 reads CASSWSVNEQFF. CDR3 in DNA: TGTGCCAGCAGTTGGAGCGTCAATGAGCAGTTCTTC.

The chain joins TRBV6-6 to TRBJ2-2; D ambiguous. V lost 7 bases and J lost 2, with 8 bases in between. The CDR3 runs to 13 residues. CDR1 is MNHNY, CDR2 SVGAGI, per germline (reference sequence). The CDR3 loop is CASTLPNTGELFF. The CDR3 bases are TGTGCCAGCACCCTCCCCAACACCGGGGAGCTGTTTTTT.

The chain has TRBV27 and TRBJ2-2; TRBD2 matches at 9 bases. Trimming cost V 2 bases and J 3 bases; bases outside gene matches: 1. This CDR3 has 15 residues. Germline CDR1 and CDR2: MNHEY and SMNVEV (reference sequence). The CDR3 region is CASSLLAGHTGELFF. CDR3 nucleotides: TGTGCCAGCAGTTTACTAGCGGGACACACCGGGGAGCTGTTTTTT.

The J gene is TRBJ1-4, the V gene TRBV7-8, with D possibly being TRBD1 (5 bases). V lost 10 bases, J lost 8 bases, and 20 bases lay in between. Per the germline V gene, CDR1 is SGHVS and CDR2 is FQNEAQ. The CDR3 runs 14 residues. For the CDR3, the DNA is TGTGCCACCGTAAAAGGCAGGGTTATAGAAAAACTGTTTTTT. Translated: CATVKGRVIEKLFF.

CDR3 in DNA: TGTGCCAGCAGCCCCTTAGCGGGAGGGCGGCAGGAGCAGTTCTTC. This sequence encodes CASSPLAGGRQEQFF. The chain couples TRBV5-4 to TRBJ2-1; the match to TRBD2 covers 11 bases. The ends lost 4 bases at V and 10 bases at J; junction bases unmatched: 10. The germline CDR1 and CDR2 sequences are SGHNT and YYREEE (reference sequence). This CDR3 is built from 15 residues.

As for this clone: Other nucleotide sequences from this sample produce the same CDR3. The chain recombines TRBV6-5 with TRBJ1-6; D gene ambiguous. Germline V CDR1 and CDR2: MNHEY, SVGAGI. This CDR3 contains 15 residues. V gave up 0 bases and J gave up 5 bases, with 8 bases separating them. CDR3 coding DNA: TGTGCCAGCAGTTACTCGCGACGGGATAATTCACCCCTCCACTTT. Residues: CASSYSRRDNSPLHF.

The chain has TRBV30 and TRBJ1-6; D is unclear. This CDR3 is 15 amino acids long. V dropped 0 bases and J dropped 0 bases, with 6 bases sitting between them. Germline V gives CDR1 GTSNPN, CDR2 SVGIG (reference sequence). In DNA, the CDR3 is TGTGCCTGGAGTGTACAGAGCTCCTATAATTCACCCCTCCACTTT. This translates into CAWSVQSSYNSPLHF.

The rearrangement links TRBV4-2 to TRBJ2-1; TRBD2 aligns across 15 bases. Germline V CDR1 and CDR2: LGHNA, YNFKEQ. The CDR3 has 18 amino acids. V shed 1 base, J shed 2 bases, and the junction held 3 bases outside the gene matches. The CDR3 is CASSQVGLAGGAYNEQFF. In nucleotides, the CDR3 is TGTGCCAGCAGCCAAGTGGGACTAGCGGGAGGAGCCTACAATGAGCAGTTCTTC.

The V and J genes are TRBV10-2 and TRBJ1-2, with 7 bases fitting TRBD1. The J segment lost 0 bases and the V segment lost 2 bases, leaving 12 bases of the junction unmatched. This CDR3 has 18 amino acids. The germline V gene encodes CDR1 WSHSY and CDR2 SAAADI. This chain's CDR3 is CASSEVVGQYPANYGYTF. The CDR3 bases are TGCGCCAGCAGTGAGGTTGTGGGACAGTACCCAGCTAACTATGGCTACACCTTC.

The chain carries TRBV28 and TRBJ1-1; 7 bases are shared with TRBD1. The CDR3 is 13 amino acids. J lost 5 bases, V lost 7 bases, and 7 bases had no gene match. Per the germline V gene, CDR1 is MDHEN and CDR2 is SYDVKM. In DNA form, the CDR3 reads TGTGCCAGCATCTTTAGGGGGCAAACTGAAGCTTTCTTT. Its translation: CASIFRGQTEAFF.

The chain is built from TRBV18 and TRBJ1-3; 10 bases match TRBD1. Germline V CDR1 and CDR2: KGHSH, LQKENI. This CDR3 is built from 15 residues. J gave up 3 bases and V 3 bases, and 2 bases lay outside the gene matches. CDR3 coding DNA: TGTGCCAGCTCACCCCGGGACAGGGGTGGAAACACCATATATTTT. Its protein product is CASSPRDRGGNTIYF.

The J gene is TRBJ2-1, the V gene TRBV14; 10 nucleotides line up with TRBD2. Germline assignment: CDR1 SGHDN and CDR2 FVKESK. This CDR3 has 14 residues. With 4 bases clipped from V and 4 bases from J, the junction kept 1 base outside the gene matches. This chain's CDR3 is CASSRAGGYNEQFF. In nucleotides, the CDR3 is TGTGCCAGCAGCCGAGCGGGAGGGTACAATGAGCAGTTCTTC.